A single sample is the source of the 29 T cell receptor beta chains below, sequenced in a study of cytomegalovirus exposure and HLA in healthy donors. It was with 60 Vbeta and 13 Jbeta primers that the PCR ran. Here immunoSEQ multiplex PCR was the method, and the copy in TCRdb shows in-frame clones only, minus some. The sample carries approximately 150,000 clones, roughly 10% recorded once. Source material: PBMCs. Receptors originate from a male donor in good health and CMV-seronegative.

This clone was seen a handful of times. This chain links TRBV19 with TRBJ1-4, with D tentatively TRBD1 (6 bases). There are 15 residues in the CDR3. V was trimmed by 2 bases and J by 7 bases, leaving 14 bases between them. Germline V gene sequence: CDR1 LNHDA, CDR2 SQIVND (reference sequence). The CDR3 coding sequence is TGTGCCAGTAGTATAACAGGGTTCTTAGGTGAAAAACTGTTTTTT. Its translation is CASSITGFLGEKLFF.

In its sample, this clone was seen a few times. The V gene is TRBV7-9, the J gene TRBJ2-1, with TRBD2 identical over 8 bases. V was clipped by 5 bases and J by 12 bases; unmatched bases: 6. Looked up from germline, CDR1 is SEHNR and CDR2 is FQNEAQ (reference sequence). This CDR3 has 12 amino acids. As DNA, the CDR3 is TGTGCCAGCAGCCTCTCCCGGGGGGGGCAGTTCTTC. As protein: CASSLSRGGQFF.

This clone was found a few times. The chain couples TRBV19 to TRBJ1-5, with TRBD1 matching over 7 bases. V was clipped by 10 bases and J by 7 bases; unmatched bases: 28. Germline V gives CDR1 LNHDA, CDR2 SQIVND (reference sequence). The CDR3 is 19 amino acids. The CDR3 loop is CATRGITGEIGVPRQPQHF. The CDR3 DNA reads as TGTGCCACCCGGGGGATTACAGGGGAGATCGGTGTCCCGCGGCAGCCCCAGCATTTT.

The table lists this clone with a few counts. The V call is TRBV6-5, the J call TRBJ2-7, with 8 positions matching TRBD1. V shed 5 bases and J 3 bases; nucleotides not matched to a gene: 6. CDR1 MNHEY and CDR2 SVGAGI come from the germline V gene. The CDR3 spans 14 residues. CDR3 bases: TGTGCCAGCAGTCTTCGGACAGGGCGCTACGAGCAGTACTTC. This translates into CASSLRTGRYEQYF.

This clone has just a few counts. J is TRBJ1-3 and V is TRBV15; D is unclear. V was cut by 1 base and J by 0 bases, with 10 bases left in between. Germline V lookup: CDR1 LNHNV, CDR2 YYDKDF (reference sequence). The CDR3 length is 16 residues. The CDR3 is CATSRAPEGSGNTIYF. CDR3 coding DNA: TGTGCCACCAGCAGAGCACCCGAGGGCTCTGGAAACACCATATATTTT.

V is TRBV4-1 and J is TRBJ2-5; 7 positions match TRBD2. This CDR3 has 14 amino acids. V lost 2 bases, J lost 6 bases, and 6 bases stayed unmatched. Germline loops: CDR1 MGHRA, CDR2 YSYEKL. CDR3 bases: TGCGCCAGCAGCCAATTGGCGGGAGTGCAGACCCAGTACTTC. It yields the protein CASSQLAGVQTQYF.

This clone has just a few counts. As DNA, the CDR3 is TGCGCCAGCAGCCGAGCGGGGGGCACAGATACGCAGTATTTT. Amino acids: CASSRAGGTDTQYF. V is TRBV4-1 and J is TRBJ2-3; 8 bases map to TRBD2. This CDR3 comprises 14 residues. Trimming at V came to 4 bases and at J to 1 base, leaving 1 base not matched to a gene. Germline V gene sequence: CDR1 MGHRA, CDR2 YSYEKL.

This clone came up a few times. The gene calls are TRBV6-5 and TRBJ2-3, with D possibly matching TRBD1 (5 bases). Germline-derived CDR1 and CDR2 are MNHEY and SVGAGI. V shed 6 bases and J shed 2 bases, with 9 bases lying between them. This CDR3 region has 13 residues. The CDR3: CASSRGHTDTQYF. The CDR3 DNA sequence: TGTGCCAGCAGCCGTGGACACACAGATACGCAGTATTTT.

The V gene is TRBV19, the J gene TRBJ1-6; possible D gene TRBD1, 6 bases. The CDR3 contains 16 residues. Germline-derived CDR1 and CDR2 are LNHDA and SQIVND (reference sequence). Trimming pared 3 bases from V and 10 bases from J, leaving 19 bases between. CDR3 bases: TGTGCCAGTAGTATCGGGGGGGACATAATGGACTCACCCCTCCACTTT. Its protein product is CASSIGGDIMDSPLHF.

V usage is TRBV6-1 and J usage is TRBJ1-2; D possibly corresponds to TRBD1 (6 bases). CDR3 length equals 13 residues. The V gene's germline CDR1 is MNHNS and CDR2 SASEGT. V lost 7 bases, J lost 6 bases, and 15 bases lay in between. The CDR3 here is CASKGTPVDGYTF. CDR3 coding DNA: TGTGCCAGCAAGGGGACACCCGTGGATGGCTACACCTTC.

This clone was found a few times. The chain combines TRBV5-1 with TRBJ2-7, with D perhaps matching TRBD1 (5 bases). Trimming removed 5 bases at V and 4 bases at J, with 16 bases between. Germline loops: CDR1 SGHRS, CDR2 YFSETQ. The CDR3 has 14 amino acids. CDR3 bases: TGCGCCAGCAGATCTGGGCAGGGCCTATACGAGCAGTACTTC. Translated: CASRSGQGLYEQYF.

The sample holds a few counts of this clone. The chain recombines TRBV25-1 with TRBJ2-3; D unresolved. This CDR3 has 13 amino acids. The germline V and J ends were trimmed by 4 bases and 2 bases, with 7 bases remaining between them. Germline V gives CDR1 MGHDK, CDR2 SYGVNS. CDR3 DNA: TGTGCCAGCAGTGCCCGTCCCACAGATACGCAGTATTTT. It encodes CASSARPTDTQYF.

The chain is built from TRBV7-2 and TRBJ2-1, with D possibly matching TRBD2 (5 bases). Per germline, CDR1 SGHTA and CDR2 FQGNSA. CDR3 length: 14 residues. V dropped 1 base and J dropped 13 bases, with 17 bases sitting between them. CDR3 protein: CASSLGLASRDQFF. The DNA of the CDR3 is TGTGCCAGCAGCTTAGGGTTGGCTAGCAGAGATCAGTTCTTC.

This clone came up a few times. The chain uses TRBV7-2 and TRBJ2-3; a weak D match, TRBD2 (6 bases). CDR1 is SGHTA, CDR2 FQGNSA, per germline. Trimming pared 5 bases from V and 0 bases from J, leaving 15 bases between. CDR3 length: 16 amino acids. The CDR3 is CASSLVAVSSTDTQYF. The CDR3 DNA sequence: TGTGCCAGCAGCCTAGTAGCGGTATCTAGCACAGATACGCAGTATTTT.

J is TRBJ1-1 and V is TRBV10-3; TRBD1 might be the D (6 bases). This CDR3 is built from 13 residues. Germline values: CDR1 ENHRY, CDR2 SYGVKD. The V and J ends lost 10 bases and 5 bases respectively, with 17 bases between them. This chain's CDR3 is CATTEWGRTEAFF. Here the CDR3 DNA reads TGTGCCACGACAGAGTGGGGGCGGACTGAAGCTTTCTTT.

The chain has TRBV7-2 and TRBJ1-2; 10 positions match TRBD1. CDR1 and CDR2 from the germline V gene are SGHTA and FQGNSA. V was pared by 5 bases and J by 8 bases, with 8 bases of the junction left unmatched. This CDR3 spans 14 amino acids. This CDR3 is CASSPLRDRGGYTF. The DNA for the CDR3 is TGTGCCAGCAGCCCCCTCCGGGACAGGGGAGGCTACACCTTC. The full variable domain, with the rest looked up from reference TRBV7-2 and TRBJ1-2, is GAGVSQSPSNKVTEKGKDVELRCDPISGHTALYWYRQSLGQGLEFLIYFQGNSAPDKSGLPSDRFSAERTGGSVSTLTIQRTQQEDSAVYLCASSPLRDRGGYTFGSGTRLTVV.

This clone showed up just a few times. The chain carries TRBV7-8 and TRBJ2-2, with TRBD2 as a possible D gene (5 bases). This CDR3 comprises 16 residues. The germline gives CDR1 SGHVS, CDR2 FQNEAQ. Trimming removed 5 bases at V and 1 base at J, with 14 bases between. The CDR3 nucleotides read TGTGCCAGCAGCCAAGCGGCGCTAGGGAACACCGGGGAGCTGTTTTTT. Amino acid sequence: CASSQAALGNTGELFF.

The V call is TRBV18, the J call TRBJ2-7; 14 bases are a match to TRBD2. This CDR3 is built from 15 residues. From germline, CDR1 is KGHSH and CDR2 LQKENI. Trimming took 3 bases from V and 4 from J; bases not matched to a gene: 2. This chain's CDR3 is CASSPGLAGGYEQYF. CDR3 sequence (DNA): TGTGCCAGCTCACCTGGACTAGCGGGAGGATACGAGCAGTACTTC. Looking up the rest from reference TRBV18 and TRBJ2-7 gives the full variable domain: NAGVMQNPRHLVRRRGQEARLRCSPMKGHSHVYWYRQLPEEGLKFMVYLQKENIIDESGMPKERFSAEFPKEGPSILRIQQVVRGDSAAYFCASSPGLAGGYEQYFGPGTRLTVT.

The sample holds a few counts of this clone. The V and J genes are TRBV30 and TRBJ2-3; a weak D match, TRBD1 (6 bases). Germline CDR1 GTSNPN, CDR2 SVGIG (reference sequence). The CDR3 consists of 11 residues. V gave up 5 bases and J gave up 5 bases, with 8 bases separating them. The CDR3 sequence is CAWQTGDTQYF. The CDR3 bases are TGTGCCTGGCAGACAGGAGATACGCAGTATTTT.

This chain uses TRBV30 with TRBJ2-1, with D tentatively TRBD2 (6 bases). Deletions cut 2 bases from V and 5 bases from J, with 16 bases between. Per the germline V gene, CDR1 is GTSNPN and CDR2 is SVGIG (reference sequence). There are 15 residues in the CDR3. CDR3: CAWSLLGLANNEQFF. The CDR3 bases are TGTGCCTGGAGTCTTTTAGGGCTAGCGAACAATGAGCAGTTCTTC.

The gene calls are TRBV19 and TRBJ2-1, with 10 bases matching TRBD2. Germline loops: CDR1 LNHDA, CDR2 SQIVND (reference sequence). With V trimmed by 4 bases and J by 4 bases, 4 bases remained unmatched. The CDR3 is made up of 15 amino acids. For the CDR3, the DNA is TGTGCCAGTAGTACTAGCGGGGGAGATTACAATGAGCAGTTCTTC. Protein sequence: CASSTSGGDYNEQFF.

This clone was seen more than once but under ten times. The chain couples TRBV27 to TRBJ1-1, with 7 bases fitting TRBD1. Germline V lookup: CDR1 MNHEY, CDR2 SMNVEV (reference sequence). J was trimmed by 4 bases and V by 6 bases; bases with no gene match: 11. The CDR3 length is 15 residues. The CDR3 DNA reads TGTGCCAGCAGCAGAGGGGGCGCGGTTTCCACTGAAGCTTTCTTT. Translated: CASSRGGAVSTEAFF.

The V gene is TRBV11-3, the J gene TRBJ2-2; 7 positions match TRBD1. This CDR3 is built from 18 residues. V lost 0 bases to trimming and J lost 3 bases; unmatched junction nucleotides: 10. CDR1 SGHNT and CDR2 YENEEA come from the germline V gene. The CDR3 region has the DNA TGTGCCAGCAGCTTAGAAGACCCGGGACAGCCCTACACCGGGGAGCTGTTTTTT. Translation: CASSLEDPGQPYTGELFF. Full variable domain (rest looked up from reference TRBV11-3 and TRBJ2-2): EAGVVQSPRYKIIEKKQPVAFWCNPISGHNTLYWYLQNLGQGPELLIRYENEEAVDDSQLPKDRFSAERLKGVDSTLKIQPAELGDSAVYLCASSLEDPGQPYTGELFFGEGSRLTVL.

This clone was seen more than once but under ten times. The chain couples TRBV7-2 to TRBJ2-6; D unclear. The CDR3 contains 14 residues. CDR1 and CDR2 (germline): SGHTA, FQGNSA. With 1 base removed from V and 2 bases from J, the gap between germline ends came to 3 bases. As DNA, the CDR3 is TGTGCCAGCAGCTTAGGAGCTGGGGCCAACGTCCTGACTTTC. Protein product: CASSLGAGANVLTF.

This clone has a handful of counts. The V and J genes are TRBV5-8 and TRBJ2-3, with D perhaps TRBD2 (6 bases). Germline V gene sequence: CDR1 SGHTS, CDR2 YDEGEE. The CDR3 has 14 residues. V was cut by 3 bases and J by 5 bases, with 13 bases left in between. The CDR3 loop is CASSWGGELDTQYF. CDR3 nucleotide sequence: TGTGCCAGCAGCTGGGGCGGGGAGCTAGATACGCAGTATTTT.

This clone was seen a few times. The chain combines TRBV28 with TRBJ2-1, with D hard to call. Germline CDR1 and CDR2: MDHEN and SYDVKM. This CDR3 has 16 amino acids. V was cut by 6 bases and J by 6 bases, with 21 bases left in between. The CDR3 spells CASRLTEIGSGNEQFF. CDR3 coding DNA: TGTGCCAGCAGACTGACCGAAATTGGTTCGGGCAATGAGCAGTTCTTC.

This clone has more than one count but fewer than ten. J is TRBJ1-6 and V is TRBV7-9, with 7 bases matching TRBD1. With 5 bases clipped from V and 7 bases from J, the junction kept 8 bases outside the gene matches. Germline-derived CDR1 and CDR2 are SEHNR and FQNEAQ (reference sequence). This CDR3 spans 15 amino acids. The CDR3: CASSQRTGGNSPLHF. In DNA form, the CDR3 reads TGTGCCAGCAGCCAACGGACAGGAGGCAATTCACCCCTCCACTTT. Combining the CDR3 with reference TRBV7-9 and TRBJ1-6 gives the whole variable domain DTGVSQNPRHKITKRGQNVTFRCDPISEHNRLYWYRQTLGQGPEFLTYFQNEAQLEKSRLLSDRFSAERPKGSFSTLEIQRTEQGDSAMYLCASSQRTGGNSPLHFGNGTRLTVT.

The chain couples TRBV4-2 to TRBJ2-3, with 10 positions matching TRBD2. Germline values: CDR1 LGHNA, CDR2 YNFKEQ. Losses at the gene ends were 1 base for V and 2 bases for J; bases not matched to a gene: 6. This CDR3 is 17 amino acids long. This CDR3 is CASSQGIAGGSTDTQYF. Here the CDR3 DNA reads TGTGCCAGCAGCCAAGGGATAGCGGGGGGTTCCACAGATACGCAGTATTTT.

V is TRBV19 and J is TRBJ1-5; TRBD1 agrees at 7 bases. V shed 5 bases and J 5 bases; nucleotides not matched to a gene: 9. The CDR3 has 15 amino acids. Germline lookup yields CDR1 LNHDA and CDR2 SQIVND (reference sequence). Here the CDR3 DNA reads TGTGCCAGTAGTCCCCGTGGGCAGGGGGATCAGCCCCAGCATTTT. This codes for CASSPRGQGDQPQHF.